This T cell receptor (beta chain) was sequenced for a study of blood T cell repertoires in COVID-19. Study context: Acute and convalescent COVID-19 samples came from the United States, Italy and Spain. Sample material is recorded as cDNA or gDNA derived from T cells, B-cell-depleted T cells, or PBMCs.

One Seattle source followed patients from active infection through their disease course. Per the study methods: Nucleated cell number was recorded as an estimate derived from reference gene primer amplification. Clones were read by immunoSEQ multiplex PCR, and TCRdb kept only the in-frame ones, dropping some. That table is the source of V, J and clone size, and D and trimming were worked out from the DNA. Among around 63,000 clones listed, over 75% were seen once. The ends lost 6 bases at V and 4 bases at J; junction bases unmatched: 4. The germline V gene has CDR1 SGHTS and CDR2 YDEGEE. The CDR3 consists of 13 residues.

This clonotype was sampled from a woman aged 60-75 years with COVID-19, enrolled during active disease. Source material: peripheral blood. The J gene is TRBJ2-7, the V gene TRBV5-8, with 10 positions matching TRBD1. CDR3 DNA: TGTGCCAGCAACAAGGGACAGGGGTACGAGCAGTACTTC. As protein: CASNKGQGYEQYF. The whole variable domain, remainder taken from reference TRBV5-8 and TRBJ2-7, is EAGVTQSPTHLIKTRGQQATLRCSPISGHTSVYWYQQALGLGLQFLLWYDEGEERNRGNFPPRFSGRQFPNYSSELNVNALELEDSALYLCASNKGQGYEQYFGPGTRLTVT.